This paragraph reports one T cell receptor (beta chain). This clone's antigen is unknown. Base quality data are lacking; no much larger clone is found one base away. The archived tumor blocks came from patients who had not received neoadjuvant therapy before resection. The preserved-tissue arm of the study used 30 surgical resection samples from about two dozen previously untreated pancreatic ductal adenocarcinoma patients. DNA for the resection arm was extracted from ten 5-micron curls of FFPE tumor lying next to the multiplex immunohistochemistry slide. The immunoSEQ Assay at Adaptive Biotechnologies was used to immunosequence TCRbeta CDR3 regions from the extracted DNA. The published analysis was carried out like this. To measure the absolute abundance of each unique TCRbeta CDR3, the sequences were collapsed and filtered. Clonality was calculated as 1 minus Pielou's evenness, using only productive in-frame rearrangements. Regional overlap was evaluated by tracking the top 100 nucleotide rearrangements across paired samples, and paired versus unrelated samples were compared using the Morisita index. The immunoSEQ Rearrangement Details tool was used to assess convergence of nucleotide rearrangements onto identical amino acid sequences. The clones in this table, taken by TCRdb from immuneACCESS, are in-frame only. Not every clone is retained; where verified, under half of the shortfall comes from an unresolved V gene, and the cause of the rest is unknown. That table is the source of V, J and clone size, and D and trimming were worked out from the DNA. Present in this sample are over 15,000 clones, about two thirds of which were seen just once. Less than 6% of the sample lies in the top ten.

The data were taken from a study of CXCR4 blockade with PD-1 therapy in pancreatic cancer (dated by TCRdb to the late 2010s). Looking at the study overall: Multiplex immunohistochemistry and TCRbeta immunosequencing of resected pancreatic ductal adenocarcinoma were combined in the study with ex vivo slice culture in which PD-1 and CXCR4 blockade were tested. Two geographically distinct regions were TCR-sequenced from each of about six tumors to assess intratumoral heterogeneity.

Overall study results and their limits: Because only TCRbeta chains were sequenced, true antigen-specificity overlap of convergent dominant clones was left unconfirmed pending paired alpha-beta single-cell sequencing. Although tumors showed clonal expansion, with a mean productive clonality of 0.14 compared with roughly 0.046 in healthy blood, clonality was not correlated with survival. Amino acid clone frequency correlated strongly with the number of distinct nucleotide rearrangements encoding it, suggesting convergent selection by common tumor antigens.

The V and J ends are trimmed by 1 base and 0 bases, leaving 6 bases between them. CDR1 and CDR2 (LNHNV, YYDKDF) derive from the germline V gene (reference sequence). The CDR3 holds 14 amino acids from the cysteine to the phenylalanine. Of all the DNA, just the CDR3 is kept, 42 bases in frame from base 1. The sequenced sample consisted of tumor tissue. The chain joins TRBV15 to TRBJ1-1, with a weak D call of TRBD1 (5 bases match). This sequence originates from a human donor with pancreatic ductal adenocarcinoma. This receptor has the CDR3 CATSRGGMNTEAFF. The nucleotides are TGTGCCACCAGCAGAGGGGGGATGAACACTGAAGCTTTCTTT.